Below, 29 T cell receptor beta chains from the same sample are listed, as sequenced in a study of OX40 agonist ivuxolimab in advanced cancers. The repertoire was sequenced with immunoSEQ multiplex PCR; TCRdb's copy has only in-frame clones and lacks some. The table records around 76,000 clones, about nine tenths of them present only once. The sample consisted of CD4+ or CD8+ T cells sorted from blood, taken in a trial of the OX40 agonist ivuxolimab. All receptors come from an adult with an advanced solid tumor such as melanoma, head and neck, liver or kidney cancer.

This clone was seen only once. The rearrangement joins TRBV7-9 to TRBJ2-7; 7 nucleotides line up with TRBD1. V lost 7 bases and J lost 5; bases outside the gene matches: 8. Germline CDR1 and CDR2: SEHNR and FQNEAQ (reference sequence). The length of the CDR3 is 13 residues. This CDR3 reads CASNTGTVHEQYF. The CDR3 DNA sequence: TGTGCCAGCAACACCGGGACAGTCCACGAGCAGTACTTC.

This rearrangement joins TRBV19 to TRBJ2-1; 8 bases are a match to TRBD1. Losses at the gene ends were 6 bases for V and 8 bases for J; bases not matched to a gene: 9. Germline values: CDR1 LNHDA, CDR2 SQIVND (reference sequence). The CDR3 has 14 residues. CDR3 coding DNA: TGTGCCAGTAGCAGGGGGCCAGCGAGACATGAGCAGTTCTTC. Protein: CASSRGPARHEQFF. Based on the CDR3 plus reference TRBV19 and TRBJ2-1, the full variable domain is DGGITQSPKYLFRKEGQNVTLSCEQNLNHDAMYWYRQDPGQGLRLIYYSQIVNDFQKGDIAEGYSVSREKKESFPLTVTSAQKNPTAFYLCASSRGPARHEQFFGPGTRLTVL.

This clone was detected once. This sequence joins TRBV6-5 and TRBJ2-3, with D perhaps TRBD2 (7 bases). The V end was cut by 0 bases, the J end by 6 bases, with 13 bases between. There are 15 residues in the CDR3. CDR1 is MNHEY, CDR2 SVGAGI, per germline. CDR3 DNA sequence: TGTGCCAGCAGTTACTCGCGGGGGCCGGGGGATACGCAGTATTTT. Residues: CASSYSRGPGDTQYF.

V usage is TRBV28 and J usage is TRBJ1-6, with 7 bases matching TRBD1. The germline gives CDR1 MDHEN, CDR2 SYDVKM. The CDR3 sequence is 15 residues long. The junction had 9 bases not matched to a gene; V was cut back by 6 bases and J by 7 bases. CDR3 residues: CASRSTGVGNSPLHF. The CDR3 coding sequence is TGTGCCAGCAGGTCAACAGGGGTGGGGAATTCACCCCTCCACTTT. Variable domain in full (rest from reference TRBV28 and TRBJ1-6): DVKVTQSSRYLVKRTGEKVFLECVQDMDHENMFWYRQDPGLGLRLIYFSYDVKMKEKGDIPEGYSVSREKKERFSLILESASTNQTSMYLCASRSTGVGNSPLHFGNGTRLTVT.

The CDR3 sequence: CASSALQGSGREKLFF. DNA of the CDR3: TGTGCCAGCAGCGCACTACAGGGATCTGGGCGTGAAAAACTGTTTTTT. The chain uses TRBV9 and TRBJ1-4; D possibly corresponds to TRBD1 (6 bases). Germline V lookup: CDR1 SGDLS, CDR2 YYNGEE. The CDR3 runs to 16 residues. V lost 3 bases to trimming and J lost 7 bases, with 19 bases between them.

CDR3 coding DNA: TGTGCCAGCAGCCAAGCCGGGCCCCACAATGAGCAGTTCTTC. Translation gives CASSQAGPHNEQFF. This chain joins TRBV11-2 and TRBJ2-1; no definite D call. This CDR3 comprises 14 residues. V was cut by 5 bases and J by 5 bases, with 13 bases left in between. Looked up from germline, CDR1 is SGHAT and CDR2 is FQNNGV.

The CDR3 here is CASSGVRTDTQYF. Here the CDR3 DNA reads TGTGCCAGTAGCGGGGTACGGACAGATACGCAGTATTTT. The genes are TRBV19 and TRBJ2-3, with D perhaps matching TRBD2 (5 bases). V was pared by 6 bases and J by 3 bases, with 10 bases between. Germline-derived CDR1 and CDR2 are LNHDA and SQIVND (reference sequence). The CDR3 covers 13 residues.

V usage is TRBV6-5 and J usage is TRBJ1-2; D perhaps matches TRBD1 (5 bases). The germline V gene has CDR1 MNHEY and CDR2 SVGAGI. There are 16 residues in the CDR3. Trimming shortened V by 0 bases and J by 4 bases, and 15 bases separated the two germline ends. This chain's CDR3 is CASSYSPGRYPYGYTF. The CDR3 nucleotides read TGTGCCAGCAGTTACTCCCCAGGGAGGTATCCCTATGGCTACACCTTC.

The genes are TRBV7-8 and TRBJ1-5; TRBD1 matches at 10 bases. The V and J ends lost 5 bases and 6 bases, in that order; junction bases with no gene match: 10. CDR3 size: 16 residues. The germline V gene encodes CDR1 SGHVS and CDR2 FQNEAQ. DNA for the CDR3: TGTGCCAGCAGCCCCATGACAGGGGGCTACGGTCAGCCCCAGCATTTT. It translates to CASSPMTGGYGQPQHF.

The V call is TRBV4-1, the J call TRBJ1-2; no clear D. Germline assignment: CDR1 MGHRA and CDR2 YSYEKL. The V and J ends lost 1 base and 4 bases respectively, with 10 bases between them. This CDR3 spans 14 amino acids. CDR3 region: CASSQGVDSYGYTF. The CDR3 DNA is TGCGCCAGCAGCCAAGGGGTGGATAGCTATGGCTACACCTTC.

The rearrangement links TRBV20-1 to TRBJ2-3, with unresolved D. V lost 4 bases to trimming and J lost 5 bases, with 7 bases between them. The CDR3 is 11 residues long. CDR1 is DFQATT and CDR2 is SNEGSKA in the germline V gene (reference sequence). In DNA form, the CDR3 reads TGCAGTGCTAAAGCTTTAGATACGCAGTATTTT. Encoded protein: CSAKALDTQYF.

This chain uses TRBV5-4 with TRBJ1-2; 7 positions agree with TRBD1. After removal of 5 bases from V and 0 bases from J, the junction contained 7 bases not matched to a gene. The CDR3 is 15 residues long. Germline CDR1 reads SGHNT; CDR2 reads YYREEE (reference sequence). CDR3: CASRPDRAANYGYTF. CDR3 coding DNA: TGTGCCAGCAGACCCGACAGGGCAGCTAACTATGGCTACACCTTC.

V gene TRBV5-4 combines with J gene TRBJ1-1; D remains ambiguous. Per germline, CDR1 SGHNT and CDR2 YYREEE (reference sequence). CDR3 length: 12 amino acids. V was trimmed by 7 bases and J by 0 bases, leaving 7 bases between them. The CDR3 DNA is TGTGCCAGCTCTGGGCTGAACACTGAAGCTTTCTTT. The encoded protein is CASSGLNTEAFF.

This rearrangement joins TRBV14 to TRBJ1-6; tentative D call: TRBD1 (6 bases). The CDR3 consists of 18 residues. Germline V gene lookup returns CDR1 SGHDN and CDR2 FVKESK. The V gene lost 6 bases and the J gene lost 6 bases, with 24 bases spanning the gap. In nucleotides, the CDR3 is TGTGCCAGCAGTATGGGGGCTAGTTGGACTACGGCTAATTCACCCCTCCACTTT. Translated, it gives CASSMGASWTTANSPLHF.

This chain links TRBV12-5 with TRBJ2-1, with 7 bases fitting TRBD1. In germline, CDR1 is LGHNT, CDR2 FRNRAP. The CDR3 has 17 residues. V was pared by 4 bases and J by 2 bases, with 11 bases of the junction left unmatched. The CDR3 is CASGSQGRGLAYNEQFF. CDR3 DNA: TGTGCTAGTGGTTCACAGGGGCGAGGACTTGCCTACAATGAGCAGTTCTTC.

This chain links TRBV5-1 with TRBJ2-5; D gene ambiguous. Trimming cost V 4 bases and J 1 base, with 11 bases left between them. Germline V gene sequence: CDR1 SGHRS, CDR2 YFSETQ. The CDR3 is made up of 14 amino acids. This chain's CDR3 is CASSVTALQETQYF. In DNA form, the CDR3 reads TGCGCCAGCAGCGTAACAGCTCTCCAAGAGACCCAGTACTTC.

This chain connects TRBV4-1 to TRBJ1-2, with 12 bases that match TRBD1. Germline V lookup: CDR1 MGHRA, CDR2 YSYEKL. The V gene end was trimmed by 1 base and the J gene end by 8 bases; junction bases not matched to a gene: 2. CDR3 size: 14 residues. CDR3 DNA: TGCGCCAGCAGCCAAGGGGACAGGGGGCAAGGCTACACCTTC. Its translation: CASSQGDRGQGYTF.

The sample holds one count of this clone. The chain combines TRBV28 with TRBJ1-4, with 9 bases aligning to TRBD1. Germline loops: CDR1 MDHEN, CDR2 SYDVKM. V was clipped by 5 bases and J by 4 bases; unmatched bases: 5. The CDR3 runs to 15 residues. The CDR3 nucleotides read TGTGCCAGCAGTCCACAGGGGGCGGGTAATGAAAAACTGTTTTTT. It specifies CASSPQGAGNEKLFF.

V and J are TRBV6-5 and TRBJ1-1; D may be TRBD1 (5 bases). The CDR3 is 14 amino acids. CDR1 is MNHEY and CDR2 is SVGAGI in the germline V gene. Trimming pared 2 bases from V and 4 bases from J, leaving 11 bases between. This CDR3 reads CASSYGRETTEAFF. CDR3 sequence (DNA): TGTGCCAGCAGTTACGGCAGGGAGACCACTGAAGCTTTCTTT.

The rearrangement links TRBV4-1 to TRBJ1-4, with D hard to call. CDR3 length equals 13 residues. Germline assignment: CDR1 MGHRA and CDR2 YSYEKL. Trimming left V 1 base short and J 8 bases short, with 8 bases between. CDR3 nucleotides: TGCGCCAGCAGCCAAGGTATAGAGGAAAAACTGTTTTTT. As protein: CASSQGIEEKLFF.

The chain uses TRBV28 and TRBJ1-1; D might be TRBD1 (6 bases). Germline V gene sequence: CDR1 MDHEN, CDR2 SYDVKM. There are 15 residues in the CDR3. V lost 3 bases, J lost 4 bases, and 15 bases lay in between. For the CDR3, the DNA is TGTGCCAGCAGTTTGCTTCAGGGGAGTGGCACTGAAGCTTTCTTT. Translation: CASSLLQGSGTEAFF.

This clone appeared a single time. The chain links TRBV5-1 to TRBJ1-4; TRBD1 matches at 9 bases. Germline V lookup: CDR1 SGHRS, CDR2 YFSETQ. The CDR3 loop spans 14 amino acids. The J segment lost 5 bases and the V segment lost 2 bases, leaving 1 base of the junction unmatched. CDR3 protein: CASSLDRGNEKLFF. In DNA, the CDR3 is TGCGCCAGCAGCTTAGACAGGGGGAATGAAAAACTGTTTTTT.

The chain links TRBV15 to TRBJ2-1; D is undetermined. The germline gives CDR1 LNHNV, CDR2 YYDKDF (reference sequence). V was cut by 0 bases and J by 7 bases, with 4 bases left in between. The CDR3 is made up of 12 amino acids. The DNA of the CDR3 is TGTGCCACCAGCAGAGATTTAAATGAGCAGTTCTTC. Protein: CATSRDLNEQFF.

The CDR3 is CASRLSGGYNEQFF. As DNA, the CDR3 is TGTGCCAGCAGGCTTTCAGGGGGCTACAATGAGCAGTTCTTC. The J gene is TRBJ2-1, the V gene TRBV7-2; 7 nucleotides line up with TRBD1. Germline CDR1 is SGHTA and CDR2 is FQGNSA. The CDR3 runs to 14 residues. V lost 6 bases to trimming and J lost 3 bases; unmatched junction nucleotides: 5.

The rearrangement links TRBV7-9 to TRBJ2-7, with D possibly called TRBD1 or TRBD2 (7 bases each). Germline CDR1 and CDR2: SEHNR and FQNEAQ (reference sequence). This CDR3 has 16 amino acids. Trimming stripped 1 base from V and 5 bases from J, with 18 bases between. CDR3 in amino acids: CASSLDIGQGGHEQYF. The CDR3 bases are TGTGCCAGCAGCTTAGATATAGGGCAGGGGGGGCACGAGCAGTACTTC.

The chain recombines TRBV6-1 with TRBJ1-3; no clear D. The CDR3 runs 15 residues. Germline lookup yields CDR1 MNHNS and CDR2 SASEGT. Trimming pared 8 bases from V and 0 bases from J, leaving 14 bases between. The CDR3 coding sequence is TGTGCCAGCCGGGGAGGGCGAGACTCTGGAAACACCATATATTTT. Its translation: CASRGGRDSGNTIYF.

This chain joins TRBV5-6 and TRBJ2-5, with 7 bases lining up with TRBD1. Germline trimming cut 0 bases from V and 2 bases from J; bases unmatched to any gene: 1. The germline gives CDR1 SGHDT, CDR2 YYEEEE. The CDR3 runs to 14 residues. The chain's CDR3 is CASSLVGQQETQYF. In DNA, the CDR3 is TGTGCCAGCAGCTTGGTGGGACAGCAAGAGACCCAGTACTTC. Full variable domain (missing parts from reference TRBV5-6 and TRBJ2-5): DAGVTQSPTHLIKTRGQQVTLRCSPKSGHDTVSWYQQALGQGPQFIFQYYEEEERQRGNFPDRFSGHQFPNYSSELNVNALLLGDSALYLCASSLVGQQETQYFGPGTRLLVL.

This clone was picked up one time. The chain combines TRBV30 with TRBJ2-2; TRBD2 matches 11 bases. CDR1 and CDR2 (germline): GTSNPN, SVGIG (reference sequence). The trim removed 3 bases at V and 1 base at J, leaving 4 bases unmatched. The CDR3 runs 16 residues. The CDR3, as DNA: TGTGCCTGGAGCCGCCTAGCGGGGGGGAACACCGGGGAGCTGTTTTTT. Translation gives CAWSRLAGGNTGELFF.

The chain has TRBV7-2 and TRBJ1-5, with a tentative D call TRBD1 (6 bases). Trimming took off 5 bases at V and 6 bases at J, with 14 bases between the two ends. The germline gives CDR1 SGHTA, CDR2 FQGNSA. The CDR3 contains 14 residues. The CDR3 coding sequence is TGTGCCAGCAGCATAAACAGGGATTTTCAGCCCCAGCATTTT. Protein: CASSINRDFQPQHF.